One and the same sample provided the 19 T cell receptor beta chains below, sequenced in a study of graft-versus-host responses after intestinal transplantation. Produced via immunoSEQ multiplex PCR; TCRdb's table is partial and in-frame only. The sample records about 96,000 clones, 80% to 95% being singletons. Their antigens are not known. Sample: unstimulated CD4+ T cells sorted from spleen or lymph node cells, taken before intestinal transplant. The receptors shown here come from a human donor who received an intestinal transplant.

The V and J genes are TRBV10-3 and TRBJ1-5, with 10 bases lining up with TRBD1. The CDR3 runs to 13 residues. Germline V gene sequence: CDR1 ENHRY, CDR2 SYGVKD. V was pared by 11 bases and J by 3 bases, with 4 bases of the junction left unmatched. The chain's CDR3 is CAAGQGFNQPQHF. The CDR3 DNA follows: TGTGCCGCGGGACAGGGGTTCAATCAGCCCCAGCATTTT.

The rearrangement links TRBV20-1 to TRBJ1-2, with D hard to call. In germline, CDR1 is DFQATT, CDR2 SNEGSKA (reference sequence). The germline V and J ends were trimmed by 4 bases and 4 bases, with 7 bases remaining between them. The CDR3 covers 11 residues. DNA for the CDR3: TGCAGTGCTAAACTCGGCTATGGCTACACCTTC. It is translated as CSAKLGYGYTF.

The chain carries TRBV9 and TRBJ1-3, with D possibly matching TRBD1 (5 bases). V lost 3 bases and J 0 bases, leaving 10 bases between the germline ends. Looked up from germline, CDR1 is SGDLS and CDR2 is YYNGEE. The CDR3 is made up of 15 amino acids. CDR3 sequence reads: CASSGTSSSGNTIYF. The CDR3 DNA sequence: TGTGCCAGCAGCGGGACATCGAGCTCTGGAAACACCATATATTTT.

The V gene is TRBV7-6, the J gene TRBJ2-5; maybe TRBD2 (6 bases). The closer fit of TRBJ2-7 to the DNA end suggests the J call may be wrong. Germline V gene lookup returns CDR1 SGHVS and CDR2 FNYEAQ. The CDR3 contains 15 residues. The CDR3: CASSSHPGLYYEQYF. In nucleotides, the CDR3 is TGTGCCAGCAGCTCACATCCGGGACTGTACTACGAGCAGTACTTC.

CDR3 amino acids: CASNQDSGRGQFF. CDR3 coding DNA: TGTGCCAGCAATCAAGATAGCGGGCGAGGGCAGTTCTTC. This chain joins TRBV6-1 and TRBJ2-1, with 7 bases fitting TRBD2. The germline V gene encodes CDR1 MNHNS and CDR2 SASEGT. This CDR3 region has 13 residues. J gave up 12 bases and V 7 bases, and 12 bases lay outside the gene matches.

The V gene is TRBV5-4, the J gene TRBJ2-2; 7 nucleotides line up with TRBD2. V lost 0 bases and J lost 2; bases outside the gene matches: 7. Germline CDR1 and CDR2: SGHNT and YYREEE (reference sequence). The CDR3 has 17 amino acids. The CDR3 nucleotides read TGTGCCAGCAGCTTGGCACCGGGACTACCTAACACCGGGGAGCTGTTTTTT. Translating it yields CASSLAPGLPNTGELFF.

The V and J genes are TRBV7-2 and TRBJ1-2; the match to TRBD1 covers 7 bases. The CDR3 totals 13 residues. Trimming cost V 6 bases and J 7 bases; bases outside gene matches: 8. Per germline, CDR1 SGHTA and CDR2 FQGNSA. The CDR3 here is CASSSTGISGYTF. CDR3 DNA sequence: TGTGCCAGCAGTTCGACAGGGATTAGTGGCTACACCTTC.

The CDR3: CASSNPGQGFSEAFF. The CDR3 region has the DNA TGTGCCAGCAGCAATCCGGGACAGGGGTTTTCTGAAGCTTTCTTT. This chain joins TRBV7-9 and TRBJ1-1; 10 nucleotides align to TRBD1. Germline V gene lookup returns CDR1 SEHNR and CDR2 FQNEAQ (reference sequence). The CDR3 length is 15 residues. V gave up 5 bases and J gave up 6 bases; unmatched junction bases: 9.

This clone turned up a few times. The chain couples TRBV27 to TRBJ2-7; maybe TRBD2 (7 bases). Trimming took off 5 bases at V and 3 bases at J, with 17 bases between the two ends. The germline V gene has CDR1 MNHEY and CDR2 SMNVEV (reference sequence). The CDR3 totals 15 residues. In DNA form, the CDR3 reads TGTGCCAGCAGTGGGGGGGCTAGCGGTGACTACGAGCAGTACTTC. It translates to CASSGGASGDYEQYF.

This clone was seen once. The CDR3 DNA sequence: TGTGCCAGCAGACAGACAGGGGGCGGAAACACTGAAGCTTTCTTT. Translation gives CASRQTGGGNTEAFF. The chain has TRBV6-6 and TRBJ1-1; 10 bases are a match to TRBD1. The CDR3 loop spans 15 amino acids. V shed 6 bases, J shed 2 bases, and the junction held 6 bases outside the gene matches. CDR1 and CDR2 from the germline V gene are MNHNY and SVGAGI (reference sequence).

The rearrangement joins TRBV5-1 to TRBJ2-5; the D is unclear. V lost 1 base and J lost 0, with 4 bases in between. Germline V gene sequence: CDR1 SGHRS, CDR2 YFSETQ. The CDR3 extends over 13 amino acids. Written as DNA, the CDR3 is TGCGCCAGCAGCTTGCAGGACCAAGAGACCCAGTACTTC. It codes for CASSLQDQETQYF.

The sample holds a few counts of this clone. The chain combines TRBV6-5 with TRBJ2-7, with 7 bases matching TRBD1. CDR3 length equals 14 residues. Per germline, CDR1 MNHEY and CDR2 SVGAGI. With 5 bases clipped from V and 9 bases from J, the junction kept 13 bases outside the gene matches. Here the CDR3 DNA reads TGTGCCAGCAGTCGACAGGGACCCTCTAAAGGGCAGTACTTC. It yields the protein CASSRQGPSKGQYF.

This rearrangement joins TRBV27 to TRBJ2-7, with 9 bases that match TRBD2. The CDR3 sequence is 16 residues long. Germline CDR1 is MNHEY and CDR2 is SMNVEV (reference sequence). V lost 5 bases, J lost 6 bases, and 14 bases stayed unmatched. Here the CDR3 reads CASSILGASGNPEQYF. The CDR3 DNA is TGTGCCAGCAGTATTCTCGGGGCTAGCGGGAATCCCGAGCAGTACTTC.

The count of this clone is one. The chain links TRBV7-8 to TRBJ2-7; 7 bases are shared with TRBD1. The CDR3 extends over 14 amino acids. V shed 6 bases, J shed 0 bases, and the junction held 5 bases outside the gene matches. Germline-derived CDR1 and CDR2 are SGHVS and FQNEAQ. DNA for the CDR3: TGTGCCAGCAGACCCCGGGACAGCTCCTACGAGCAGTACTTC. Translating gives CASRPRDSSYEQYF.

This chain joins TRBV2 and TRBJ2-5; 8 bases fit TRBD1. The CDR3 runs to 16 residues. Germline CDR1 is SNHLY and CDR2 is FYNNEI. V was clipped by 0 bases and J by 3 bases; unmatched bases: 6. The CDR3 loop is CASSEALGQGEETQYF. In nucleotides, the CDR3 is TGTGCCAGCAGTGAAGCGCTAGGACAGGGAGAAGAGACCCAGTACTTC.

The chain carries TRBV6-1 and TRBJ2-3; 9 bases are a match to TRBD2. Germline values: CDR1 MNHNS, CDR2 SASEGT. V lost 6 bases to trimming and J lost 5 bases; unmatched junction nucleotides: 3. The CDR3 is made up of 13 amino acids. The CDR3 DNA is TGTGCCAGCAGGACTAGCGGTCGAGATACGCAGTATTTT. Translating it yields CASRTSGRDTQYF.

The chain links TRBV5-1 to TRBJ2-3; 7 positions agree with TRBD2. The CDR3 has 16 residues. The germline CDR1 and CDR2 sequences are SGHRS and YFSETQ. V shed 0 bases, J shed 2 bases, and the junction held 6 bases outside the gene matches. CDR3 DNA: TGCGCCAGCAGCTTGGGCGGGGGAGGAGCCACAGATACGCAGTATTTT. Translated, it gives CASSLGGGGATDTQYF.

The CDR3 loop reads CSVESPVASNYGYTF. CDR3 coding DNA: TGCAGCGTTGAATCCCCAGTCGCATCCAACTATGGCTACACCTTC. The genes are TRBV29-1 and TRBJ1-2; D uncertain. Germline V lookup: CDR1 SQVTM, CDR2 ANQGSEA. This CDR3 region has 15 residues. The ends were cut back, 2 bases at V and 2 bases at J, with 15 bases in the middle.

The chain has TRBV5-1 and TRBJ1-1, with D possibly TRBD1 on 6 matching bases. CDR1 SGHRS and CDR2 YFSETQ come from the germline V gene. The CDR3 totals 15 residues. V was pared by 2 bases and J by 3 bases, with 14 bases between. The CDR3 DNA follows: TGCGCCAGCAGCTTCACAGGGTCCAGGGACACTGAAGCTTTCTTT. Protein product: CASSFTGSRDTEAFF.